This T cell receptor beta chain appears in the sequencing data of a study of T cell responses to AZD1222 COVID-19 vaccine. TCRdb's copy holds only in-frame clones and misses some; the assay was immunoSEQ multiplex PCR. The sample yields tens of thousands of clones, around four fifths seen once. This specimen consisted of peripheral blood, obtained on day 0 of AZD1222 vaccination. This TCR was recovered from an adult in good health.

CDR3 in amino acids: CASSLQGVSAGNTIYF. The CDR3 DNA reads TGTGCCAGCAGTCTACAGGGGGTATCGGCTGGAAACACCATATATTTT. This chain links TRBV6-6 with TRBJ1-3, with 8 nucleotides matching TRBD1. This CDR3 contains 16 residues. V gave up 5 bases and J gave up 2 bases; unmatched junction bases: 8. Looked up from germline, CDR1 is MNHNY and CDR2 is SVGAGI (reference sequence).